The T cell receptor beta chain under discussion was sequenced for a study of blood T cell repertoires in COVID-19. This clone was seen a handful of times. TCRdb keeps only in-frame clones here, not all; method: immunoSEQ multiplex PCR. The table records more than 250,000 clones, 87% of them present only once. The CDR3 spans 15 residues. The ends lost 7 bases at V and 2 bases at J; junction bases unmatched: 6. Germline-derived CDR1 and CDR2 are SEHNR and FQNEAQ (reference sequence). V usage is TRBV7-9 and J usage is TRBJ2-3, with TRBD2 matching 10 bases. Sequencing was carried out using PBMCs or T cells enriched from blood (not recorded which). This clonotype was obtained from a woman in her 30s who had recovered from COVID-19. CDR3 DNA: TGTGCCAGCAAATGGGGACTAGCGTCCACAGATACGCAGTATTTT. Its protein is CASKWGLASTDTQYF.